This T cell receptor beta chain is from a study of long-term antiretroviral therapy in people with HIV. Study conclusions and caveats: Records did not include ART adherence, viral resistance or therapy changes.

CDR1 and CDR2 (germline): SGHRS, YFSETQ. Deletions cut 5 bases from V and 3 bases from J, with 6 bases between. The CDR3 is 11 residues long. Worth noting for this clone: Its antigen is not known. This specimen includes other DNA sequences encoding the same CDR3.

Version v3.0 of the immunoSEQ assay was performed at survey level. TCRdb's copy holds only in-frame clones and misses some; the assay was immunoSEQ multiplex PCR. The sample lists some 20,000 clones; more than 70% were seen once. The chain is built from TRBV5-1 and TRBJ2-7; no clear D. The receptor comes from a man aged 18 to 35 with HIV. The specimen was unsorted PBMCs, collected 0.5 years before starting antiretroviral therapy. The CDR3 reads CASRADYEQYF. DNA of the CDR3: TGCGCCAGCAGGGCGGACTACGAGCAGTACTTC.